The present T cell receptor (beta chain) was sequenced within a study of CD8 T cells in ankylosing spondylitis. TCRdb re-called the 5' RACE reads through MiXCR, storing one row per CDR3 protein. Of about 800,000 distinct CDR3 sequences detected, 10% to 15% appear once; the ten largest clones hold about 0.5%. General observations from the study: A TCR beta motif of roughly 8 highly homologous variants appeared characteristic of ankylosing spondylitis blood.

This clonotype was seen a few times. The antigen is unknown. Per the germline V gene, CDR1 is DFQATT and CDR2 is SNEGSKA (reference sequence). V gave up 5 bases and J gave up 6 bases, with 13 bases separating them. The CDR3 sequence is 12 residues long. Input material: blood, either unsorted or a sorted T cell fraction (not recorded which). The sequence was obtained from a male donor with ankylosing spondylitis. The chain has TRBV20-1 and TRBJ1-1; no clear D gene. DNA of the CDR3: TGCAGTGCTGCCCCGGGTCCCTCTGAAGCTTTCTTT. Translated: CSAAPGPSEAFF.